This T cell receptor beta chain is from a study of T cell changes during pregnancy in multiple sclerosis. Germline values: CDR1 MDHEN, CDR2 SYDVKM. This CDR3 has 15 residues. The V gene lost 10 bases and the J gene lost 5 bases, with 21 bases spanning the gap. Repertoires were generated with immunoSEQ multiplex PCR, while TCRdb's copy carries only in-frame clones and drops some. Here the sample spans around 68,000 clones, 75% to 95% being singletons. The chain joins TRBV28 to TRBJ2-1, with D possibly matching TRBD2 (6 bases). The TCR originated in a female donor with multiple sclerosis, enrolled in a pregnancy study. Sequenced here: CD4+ T cells from peripheral blood mononuclear cells, sampled before pregnancy. Here the CDR3 DNA reads TGTGCCACCTACCGGGACGGGGGACCCAACAATGAGCAGTTCTTC. Amino acids: CATYRDGGPNNEQFF.